A single sample is the source of the 4 T cell receptor beta chains below, sequenced in a study of T cells after yellow fever vaccination (dated by TCRdb to about 2019). In the paper's terms, the treatment or condition label means: live attenuated yellow fever vaccine strain. The library was built by means of 5' RACE. TCRdb names Illumina NovaSeq 6000 as the instrument used. In-frame beta chains were kept once TCRdb had trimmed the public reads at Q25 with fastp and called clones with MiXCR. Rows matching on CDR3 protein sequence are summarized as one entry with the most common DNA and genes. The sample has 95,000 to 150,000 distinct CDR3 sequences on record, approximately 8.4% of them singletons. Around 40% of the sample is held by the ten biggest clonotypes. The sequences come from CD8+ T cells sorted from PBMCs, collected on the day of the yellow fever booster vaccination. These receptors were obtained from a man aged 18 to 35 who received the YFV17D yellow fever vaccine.

The table lists this clonotype with a few counts. The chain combines TRBV28 with TRBJ2-4, with D unresolved. CDR3 length equals 16 residues. V lost 5 bases, J lost 0 bases, and 14 bases lay in between. Per germline, CDR1 MDHEN and CDR2 SYDVKM. In DNA form, the CDR3 reads TGTGCCAGCAGTCCCGCCCCGACCAGAGCCAAAAACATTCAGTACTTC. Protein sequence: CASSPAPTRAKNIQYF.

The chain employs TRBV19 and TRBJ2-7, with 8 bases that match TRBD1. The V segment lost 5 bases and the J segment 5 bases; nucleotides outside the gene matches: 5. Germline CDR1 LNHDA, CDR2 SQIVND (reference sequence). The CDR3 covers 13 residues. CDR3 nucleotides: TGTGCCAGTAGTGGGCAGGGGGCCCACGAGCAGTACTTC. It encodes CASSGQGAHEQYF.

This rearrangement joins TRBV29-1 to TRBJ2-3; 10 nucleotides line up with TRBD2. The CDR3 runs to 13 residues. In germline, CDR1 is SQVTM, CDR2 ANQGSEA. The junction had 5 bases not matched to a gene; V was cut back by 0 bases and J by 11 bases. The DNA for the CDR3 is TGCAGCGTTGAAGAAGCGGGGGGGCTTAGGCAGTATTTT. This translates into CSVEEAGGLRQYF.

This clonotype was found a few times. The chain is built from TRBV5-1 and TRBJ2-1, with 8 bases matching TRBD2. Losses at the gene ends were 0 bases for V and 6 bases for J; bases not matched to a gene: 11. This CDR3 spans 17 amino acids. CDR1 SGHRS and CDR2 YFSETQ come from the germline V gene. CDR3 bases: TGCGCCAGCAGCTTGGAGAGCTCAATCGGGGGGGGCAATGAGCAGTTCTTC. It translates to CASSLESSIGGGNEQFF.